This T cell receptor (beta chain) is drawn from a study of blood T cell repertoires in COVID-19. Study-wide background: In each case, the material was cDNA or gDNA derived from T cells, B-cell-depleted T cells, or PBMCs.

This CDR3 comprises 15 residues. CDR1 is SQVTM and CDR2 is ANQGSEA in the germline V gene. V shed 4 bases and J 3 bases; nucleotides not matched to a gene: 8. The authors' processing: Researchers report that nucleated cell counts were estimated from reference gene primer amplification. The assay was immunoSEQ multiplex PCR, and TCRdb's table has in-frame clones only and misses some. The V and J calls and clone size were taken over from that table, and D and trimming were inferred from the DNA. The top ten hold roughly 3.5% of the sample, which has about 160,000 clones, roughly 80% seen once. The V gene is TRBV29-1, the J gene TRBJ2-3; 9 positions match TRBD2. This TCR was recovered from an older woman who had recovered from COVID-19. Sequencing input: PBMCs or T cells enriched from blood (not recorded which). CDR3 in DNA: TGCAGCGTTGTAGCGGGGGAGCAGGGAACAGATACGCAGTATTTT. Its protein product is CSVVAGEQGTDTQYF.